These T cell receptor beta chains were read from a single sample in a study of blood T cell repertoires in COVID-19. This table comes from immunoSEQ multiplex PCR, and its TCRdb copy is limited to in-frame clones, with some not included. This table holds around 120,000 clones, over 80% found once. What was sequenced was peripheral blood. All receptors come from a man aged 65-85 years with acute or convalescent COVID-19. CDR3s include the opening cysteine and the closing phenylalanine or tryptophan. The D gene is left open where the match is weak. The listing skips clone size in some rows; elsewhere it reads once, few, many or a size class.

clone size,V gene,D gene,J gene,CDR3 protein,CDR3 DNA
-,TRBV2,-,TRBJ1-1,CASTIENTEAFF,TGTGCCAGCACCATAGAGAACACTGAAGCTTTCTTT
-,TRBV10-3,TRBD1,TRBJ1-2,CAISESGQVGYGYTF,TGTGCCATCAGTGAGTCCGGACAGGTCGGCTATGGCTACACCTTC
-,TRBV2,TRBD1,TRBJ2-2,CATTGERTGELFF,TGTGCCACTACAGGGGAAAGGACCGGGGAGCTGTTTTTT
-,TRBV3-1/TRBV3-2,TRBD1,TRBJ1-5,CASSQAGGYGNQPQHF,TGTGCCAGCAGCCAAGCAGGGGGATACGGCAATCAGCCCCAGCATTTT
-,TRBV7-2,-,TRBJ1-1,CASSLDRVDTEAFF,TGTGCCAGCAGCTTAGACAGGGTGGACACTGAAGCTTTCTTT
-,TRBV18,-,TRBJ1-2,CASSPNRDVVYGYTF,TGTGCCAGCTCACCAAACAGGGACGTGGTCTATGGCTACACCTTC
-,TRBV5-4,TRBD2,TRBJ2-3,CASSLAAGGRSDTQYF,TGTGCCAGCAGCTTGGCGGCGGGGGGGCGGTCAGATACGCAGTATTTT
-,TRBV6-5,-,TRBJ1-6,CASEHGSHSPLHF,TGTGCCAGCGAACATGGGAGCCATTCACCCCTCCACTTT
-,TRBV2,-,TRBJ1-2,CARRTESTYGYTF,TGTGCCAGGAGGACAGAAAGCACTTATGGCTACACCTTC
-,TRBV7-9,TRBD1,TRBJ2-5,CASSLSPGQGVEETQYF,TGTGCCAGCAGCTTGAGCCCAGGCCAGGGGGTTGAGGAGACCCAGTACTTC
-,TRBV27,-,TRBJ1-1,CASSFPQGTPEAFF,TGTGCCAGCAGTTTTCCTCAGGGCACCCCTGAAGCTTTCTTT
-,TRBV3-1/TRBV3-2,TRBD2,TRBJ2-7,CASSNAYGTSYEQYF,TGTGCCAGCAGCAACGCGTACGGGACTAGTTACGAGCAGTACTTC
-,TRBV5-1,-,TRBJ1-4,CASRPGATNEKLFF,TGCGCCAGCAGGCCGGGAGCAACTAATGAAAAACTGTTTTTT
once,TRBV3-1/TRBV3-2,TRBD2,TRBJ2-7,CASSQSASGAYEQYF,TGTGCCAGCAGCCAGTCGGCTAGCGGGGCTTACGAGCAGTACTTC
-,TRBV28,TRBD2,TRBJ2-3,CASSSSRGDSTDTQYF,TGTGCCAGCAGTTCCTCTCGGGGGGACAGCACAGATACGCAGTATTTT
-,TRBV28,TRBD1,TRBJ1-2,CASSFGGQGGLNYGYTF,TGTGCCAGCAGTTTCGGAGGACAGGGGGGATTAAACTATGGCTACACCTTC
-,TRBV19,TRBD1,TRBJ2-7,CASSIGPPGQGYEQYF,TGTGCCAGTAGTATCGGTCCCCCGGGACAGGGCTACGAGCAGTACTTC
-,TRBV6-1,-,TRBJ1-6,CATYGNQRSF,TGTGCCACGTACGGGAACCAAAGATCCTTT
-,TRBV5-1,-,TRBJ2-1,CASSRETGNRRNEQFF,TGCGCCAGCAGCCGGGAGACAGGGAATCGCCGCAATGAGCAGTTCTTC
few,TRBV24-1,TRBD2,TRBJ2-1,CATSGLAGGSRNEQFF,TGTGCCACCAGTGGACTAGCGGGGGGGTCTCGCAATGAGCAGTTCTTC
few,TRBV6-5,TRBD1,TRBJ2-7,CASRPTGTGNHEQYF,TGTGCCAGCAGGCCGACCGGGACAGGGAACCACGAGCAGTACTTC
-,TRBV3-1/TRBV3-2,-,TRBJ2-2,CASSQDWSGTGELFF,TGTGCCAGCAGCCAAGATTGGAGCGGGACCGGGGAGCTGTTTTTT
-,TRBV5-5,TRBD1,TRBJ2-5,CASSPTPRGRRETQYF,TGTGCCAGCAGCCCCACCCCCAGGGGGCGCCGGGAGACCCAGTACTTC
once,TRBV5-1,TRBD2,TRBJ2-3,CASSLGSSGGTDTQYF,TGCGCCAGCAGCTTGGGTAGTAGCGGGGGCACAGATACGCAGTATTTT
-,TRBV29-1,-,TRBJ1-1,CSVVEAGSSMNTEAFF,TGCAGCGTTGTGGAGGCTGGGTCTTCTATGAACACTGAAGCTTTCTTT
-,TRBV5-4,-,TRBJ1-3,CASSLSTPSSGNTIYF,TGTGCCAGCAGCCTTTCGACACCGAGCTCTGGAAACACCATATATTTT
-,TRBV7-9,TRBD1,TRBJ1-1,CASSLAEGGNTEAFF,TGTGCCAGCAGCTTAGCGGAAGGGGGCAACACTGAAGCTTTCTTT
-,TRBV6-5,-,TRBJ1-5,CASRETRSQPQHF,TGTGCCAGCAGAGAGACAAGGTCCCAGCCCCAGCATTTT
-,TRBV5-1,TRBD1,TRBJ2-1,CASSAGQGIYNEQFF,TGCGCCAGCAGCGCGGGACAGGGGATTTACAATGAGCAGTTCTTC